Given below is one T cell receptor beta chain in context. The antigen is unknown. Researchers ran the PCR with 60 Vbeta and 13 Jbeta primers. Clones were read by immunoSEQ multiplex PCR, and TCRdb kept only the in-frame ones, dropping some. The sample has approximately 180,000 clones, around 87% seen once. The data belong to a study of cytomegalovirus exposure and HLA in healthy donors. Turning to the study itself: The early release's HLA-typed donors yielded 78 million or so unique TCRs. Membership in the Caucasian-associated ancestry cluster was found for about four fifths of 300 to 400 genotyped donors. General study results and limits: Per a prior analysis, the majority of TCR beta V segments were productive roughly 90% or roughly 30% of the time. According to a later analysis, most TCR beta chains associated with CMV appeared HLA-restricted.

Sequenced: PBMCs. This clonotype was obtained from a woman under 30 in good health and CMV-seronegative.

Here the CDR3 reads CSVEGGSSSYEQYF. The CDR3, as DNA: TGCAGCGTTGAGGGCGGGAGTAGCTCCTACGAGCAGTACTTC. This rearrangement joins TRBV29-1 to TRBJ2-5, with 7 positions matching TRBD2. The end of the DNA fits TRBJ2-7 better, so the J call may be wrong. Germline lookup yields CDR1 SQVTM and CDR2 ANQGSEA. This CDR3 is built from 14 residues.